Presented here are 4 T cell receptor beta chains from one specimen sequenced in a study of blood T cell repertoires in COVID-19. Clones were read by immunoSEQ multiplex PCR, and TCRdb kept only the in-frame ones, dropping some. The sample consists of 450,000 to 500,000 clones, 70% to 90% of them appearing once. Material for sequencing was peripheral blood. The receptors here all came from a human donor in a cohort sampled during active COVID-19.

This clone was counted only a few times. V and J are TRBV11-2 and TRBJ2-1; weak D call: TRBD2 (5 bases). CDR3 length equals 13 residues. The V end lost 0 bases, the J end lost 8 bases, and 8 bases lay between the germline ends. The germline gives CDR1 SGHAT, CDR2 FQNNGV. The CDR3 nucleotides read TGTGCCAGCAGCTTAGAGCTAGCTGATGAGCAGTTCTTC. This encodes CASSLELADEQFF. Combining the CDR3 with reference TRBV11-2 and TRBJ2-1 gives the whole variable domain EAGVAQSPRYKIIEKRQSVAFWCNPISGHATLYWYQQILGQGPKLLIQFQNNGVVDDSQLPKDRFSAERLKGVDSTLKIQPAKLEDSAVYLCASSLELADEQFFGPGTRLTVL.

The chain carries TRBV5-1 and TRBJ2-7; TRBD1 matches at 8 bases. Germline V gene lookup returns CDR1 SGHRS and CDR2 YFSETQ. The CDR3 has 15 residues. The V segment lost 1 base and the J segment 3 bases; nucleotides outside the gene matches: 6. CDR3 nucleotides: TGCGCCAGCAGCTTGATTCCCGACAGGGGCTACGAGCAGTACTTC. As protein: CASSLIPDRGYEQYF. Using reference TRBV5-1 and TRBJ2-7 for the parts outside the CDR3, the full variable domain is KAGVTQTPRYLIKTRGQQVTLSCSPISGHRSVSWYQQTPGQGLQFLFEYFSETQRNKGNFPGRFSGRQFSNSRSEMNVSTLELGDSALYLCASSLIPDRGYEQYFGPGTRLTVT.

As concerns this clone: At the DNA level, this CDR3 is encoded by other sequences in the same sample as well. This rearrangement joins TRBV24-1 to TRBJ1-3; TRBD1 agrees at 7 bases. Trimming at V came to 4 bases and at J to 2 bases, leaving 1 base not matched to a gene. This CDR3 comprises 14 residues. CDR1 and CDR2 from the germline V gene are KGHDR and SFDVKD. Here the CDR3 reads CATSDTGAGNTIYF. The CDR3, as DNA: TGTGCCACCAGTGACACAGGGGCTGGAAACACCATATATTTT.

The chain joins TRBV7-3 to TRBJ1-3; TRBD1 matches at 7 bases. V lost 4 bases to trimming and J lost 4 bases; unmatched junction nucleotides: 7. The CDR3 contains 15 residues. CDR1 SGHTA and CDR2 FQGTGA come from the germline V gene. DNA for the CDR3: TGTGCCAGCAGCTCCACGACAGGGCCGGGAAACACCATATATTTT. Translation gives CASSSTTGPGNTIYF.